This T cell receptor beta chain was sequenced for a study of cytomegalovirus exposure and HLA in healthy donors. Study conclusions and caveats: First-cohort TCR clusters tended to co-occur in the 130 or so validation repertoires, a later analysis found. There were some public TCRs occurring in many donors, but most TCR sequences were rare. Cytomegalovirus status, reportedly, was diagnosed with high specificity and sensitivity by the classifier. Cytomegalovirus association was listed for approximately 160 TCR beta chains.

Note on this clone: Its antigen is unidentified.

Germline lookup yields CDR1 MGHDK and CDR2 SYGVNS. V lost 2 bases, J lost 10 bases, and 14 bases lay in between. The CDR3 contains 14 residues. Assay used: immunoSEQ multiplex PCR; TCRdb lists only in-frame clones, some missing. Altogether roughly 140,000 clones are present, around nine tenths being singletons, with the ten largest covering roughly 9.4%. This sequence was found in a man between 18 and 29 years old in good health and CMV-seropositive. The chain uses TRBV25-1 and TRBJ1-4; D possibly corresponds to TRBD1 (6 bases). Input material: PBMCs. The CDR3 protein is CASSEQGPVGKLFF. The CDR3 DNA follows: TGTGCCAGCAGTGAACAGGGGCCCGTGGGAAAACTGTTTTTT.